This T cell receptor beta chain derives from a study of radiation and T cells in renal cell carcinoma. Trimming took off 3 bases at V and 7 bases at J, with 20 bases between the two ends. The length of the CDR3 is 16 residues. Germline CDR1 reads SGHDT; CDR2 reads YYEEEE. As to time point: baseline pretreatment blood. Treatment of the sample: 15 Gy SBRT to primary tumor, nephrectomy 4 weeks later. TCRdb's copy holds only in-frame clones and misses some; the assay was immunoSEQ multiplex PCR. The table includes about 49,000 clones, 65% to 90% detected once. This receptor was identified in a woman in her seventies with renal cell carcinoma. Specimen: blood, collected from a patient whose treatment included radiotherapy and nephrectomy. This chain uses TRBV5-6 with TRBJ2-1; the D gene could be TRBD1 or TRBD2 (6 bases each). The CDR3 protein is CASSSRPRQGRNEQFF. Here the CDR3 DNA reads TGTGCCAGCAGCTCCCGACCCCGGCAGGGGAGGAATGAGCAGTTCTTC. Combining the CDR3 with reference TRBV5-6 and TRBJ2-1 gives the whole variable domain DAGVTQSPTHLIKTRGQQVTLRCSPKSGHDTVSWYQQALGQGPQFIFQYYEEEERQRGNFPDRFSGHQFPNYSSELNVNALLLGDSALYLCASSSRPRQGRNEQFFGPGTRLTVL.